This T cell receptor (beta chain) was identified in a study of cytomegalovirus exposure and HLA in healthy donors. Study observations and caveats: Most TCR sequences proved rare, with some public TCRs found in many donors. According to a later analysis, TCR clusters from the first cohort tended to co-occur in the 100 to 150 validation repertoires. In vitro testing confirmed a few CMV-associated chains as specific for CMV antigens.

Using immunoSEQ multiplex PCR, the repertoire was profiled, and TCRdb retains in-frame clones only, with some absent. The data show 150,000 to 200,000 clones, roughly four fifths seen once. In the case of this clone: Its specificity is unknown.

The CDR3 extends over 12 amino acids. V was clipped by 4 bases and J by 7 bases; unmatched bases: 3. Germline loops: CDR1 SEHNR, CDR2 FQNEAQ (reference sequence). The source is a woman aged 18-29 years in good health and CMV-seropositive. The chain links TRBV7-9 to TRBJ1-2, with 7 bases identical to TRBD1. Material: PBMCs. The CDR3 coding sequence is TGTGCCAGCAGCTCGACAGGGTTTGGCTACACCTTC. This gives the protein CASSSTGFGYTF.